Listed here are 26 T cell receptor beta chains from one sample, sequenced in a study of radiotherapy plus CTLA-4 blockade in lung cancer. Clones were read by immunoSEQ multiplex PCR, and TCRdb kept only the in-frame ones, dropping some. The data contain under 110,000 clones, 85% of them singletons. The sequences come from peripheral blood, collected from a patient treated with radiotherapy plus ipilimumab. Receptor source: a human donor with non-small cell lung cancer that progressed on radiotherapy plus ipilimumab. Some clones in this sample may be carry-over from other donors' samples.

The chain has TRBV6-6 and TRBJ1-2; D is ambiguous. The CDR3 has 12 residues. Trimming shortened V by 8 bases and J by 4 bases, and 11 bases separated the two germline ends. Germline assignment: CDR1 MNHNY and CDR2 SVGAGI (reference sequence). CDR3 sequence: CASGILGYGYTF. The DNA for the CDR3 is TGTGCCAGCGGGATATTGGGCTATGGCTACACCTTC.

The chain uses TRBV14 and TRBJ1-2; D remains unclear. The germline V and J ends were trimmed by 0 bases and 5 bases, with 4 bases remaining between them. Looked up from germline, CDR1 is SGHDN and CDR2 is FVKESK. This CDR3 is 12 amino acids long. CDR3 bases: TGTGCCAGCAGCCAAGACACATATGGCTACACCTTC. Its protein product is CASSQDTYGYTF. The full variable domain, its missing parts supplied by reference TRBV14 and TRBJ1-2, is EAGVTQFPSHSVIEKGQTVTLRCDPISGHDNLYWYRRVMGKEIKFLLHFVKESKQDESGMPNNRFLAERTGGTYSTLKVQPAELEDSGVYFCASSQDTYGYTFGSGTRLTVV.

The V gene is TRBV27, the J gene TRBJ2-1; 9 nucleotides align to TRBD1. Germline CDR1 MNHEY, CDR2 SMNVEV (reference sequence). Unmatched junction bases numbered 10, after V lost 5 bases and J lost 8 bases. The CDR3 totals 15 residues. CDR3 region: CASSDRDREGDEQFF. The CDR3 region has the DNA TGTGCCAGCAGTGACCGGGACAGGGAGGGTGATGAGCAGTTCTTC.

The chain uses TRBV6-6 and TRBJ2-2; maybe TRBD1 (6 bases). V lost 5 bases to trimming and J lost 6 bases, with 16 bases between them. Per germline, CDR1 MNHNY and CDR2 SVGAGI (reference sequence). This CDR3 comprises 15 residues. Here the CDR3 reads CASSPSGQIPGELFF. CDR3 DNA: TGTGCCAGCAGTCCATCTGGACAGATCCCCGGGGAGCTGTTTTTT.

This CDR3 is CAIRPERDLYEQYF. CDR3 DNA: TGTGCCATCAGACCGGAAAGGGACCTCTACGAGCAGTACTTC. The rearrangement uses TRBV10-3 and TRBJ2-7; D possibly matches TRBD1 or TRBD2 (5 bases each). Germline V gene lookup returns CDR1 ENHRY and CDR2 SYGVKD. V lost 6 bases and J lost 3, with 15 bases in between. This CDR3 comprises 14 residues.

V is TRBV11-2 and J is TRBJ1-6; TRBD1 matches at 8 bases. The V segment lost 5 bases and the J segment 8 bases; nucleotides outside the gene matches: 11. The CDR3 spans 16 residues. Looked up from germline, CDR1 is SGHAT and CDR2 is FQNNGV. DNA for the CDR3: TGTGCCAGCAGCCAACGTACGGGGACAGGTCATTCACCCCTCCACTTT. It specifies CASSQRTGTGHSPLHF.

The chain links TRBV5-1 to TRBJ1-1; D perhaps matches TRBD1 (6 bases). This CDR3 contains 14 residues. The ends were cut back, 2 bases at V and 1 base at J, with 9 bases in the middle. CDR1 and CDR2 (germline): SGHRS, YFSETQ. The CDR3 is CASSFGQSNTEAFF. In nucleotides, the CDR3 is TGCGCCAGCAGCTTCGGACAGTCGAACACTGAAGCTTTCTTT.

The CDR3 nucleotides read TGTGCCAGCAAACGGGACTCCGCAGATACGCAGTATTTT. Residues: CASKRDSADTQYF. This chain links TRBV6-5 with TRBJ2-3; perhaps TRBD2 as D (6 bases). This CDR3 spans 13 amino acids. Germline loops: CDR1 MNHEY, CDR2 SVGAGI. The V end was cut by 7 bases, the J end by 4 bases, with 12 bases between.

This sequence joins TRBV7-8 and TRBJ1-5, with 9 bases lining up with TRBD1. CDR1 and CDR2 (germline): SGHVS, FQNEAQ. The CDR3 has 15 residues. Unmatched junction bases numbered 4, after V lost 5 bases and J lost 2 bases. The chain's CDR3 is CASSHRTGGNQPQHF. The CDR3 bases are TGTGCCAGCAGCCATCGGACAGGGGGCAATCAGCCCCAGCATTTT.

V usage is TRBV25-1 and J usage is TRBJ2-5; 7 positions match TRBD1. After removal of 3 bases from V and 4 bases from J, the junction contained 5 bases not matched to a gene. Germline CDR1 MGHDK, CDR2 SYGVNS. The CDR3 has 14 residues. The chain's CDR3 is CASSELGQRETQYF. CDR3 sequence (DNA): TGTGCCAGCAGTGAGTTGGGACAGAGAGAGACCCAGTACTTC.

The V call is TRBV6-5, the J call TRBJ1-4, with a tentative D call TRBD1 (5 bases). Trimming stripped 2 bases from V and 4 bases from J, with 14 bases between. CDR1 and CDR2 (germline): MNHEY, SVGAGI. This CDR3 spans 16 amino acids. CDR3 amino acids: CASSYPPGRNNEKLFF. CDR3 bases: TGTGCCAGCAGTTACCCTCCGGGACGGAATAATGAAAAACTGTTTTTT.

The chain uses TRBV27 and TRBJ1-1; D call uncertain. The CDR3 runs to 14 residues. The germline V and J ends were trimmed by 5 bases and 0 bases, with 10 bases remaining between them. Per germline, CDR1 MNHEY and CDR2 SMNVEV (reference sequence). CDR3 loop: CASSPTDLNTEAFF. As DNA, the CDR3 is TGTGCCAGCAGTCCGACGGACCTGAACACTGAAGCTTTCTTT.

The V call is TRBV5-1, the J call TRBJ2-1; D remains ambiguous. Trimming took off 0 bases at V and 5 bases at J, with 9 bases between the two ends. CDR1 SGHRS and CDR2 YFSETQ come from the germline V gene. The CDR3 is 14 amino acids. The CDR3, as DNA: TGCGCCAGCAGCTTGGACGTTTTTAACAATGAGCAGTTCTTC. Translated: CASSLDVFNNEQFF. Combining the CDR3 with reference TRBV5-1 and TRBJ2-1 gives the whole variable domain KAGVTQTPRYLIKTRGQQVTLSCSPISGHRSVSWYQQTPGQGLQFLFEYFSETQRNKGNFPGRFSGRQFSNSRSEMNVSTLELGDSALYLCASSLDVFNNEQFFGPGTRLTVL.

The chain has TRBV12-5 and TRBJ2-1, with 9 bases matching TRBD1. Germline V CDR1 and CDR2: LGHNT, FRNRAP. This CDR3 has 15 amino acids. The junction had 7 bases not matched to a gene; V was cut back by 6 bases and J by 4 bases. The CDR3 region has the DNA TGTGCTAGTGGGCCCGGGACAGGGTTATACAATGAGCAGTTCTTC. This encodes CASGPGTGLYNEQFF.

V and J are TRBV12-1 and TRBJ2-7; TRBD2 was called by the table and not checked on the DNA. TRBV12-1 is annotated as a pseudogene. This CDR3 is 17 amino acids long. CDR3 sequence: CASLRPGRPPGAYEQYF. In nucleotides, the CDR3 is TGTGCCAGCCTTCGTCCCGGCCGCCCTCCCGGGGCCTACGAGCAGTACTTC.

This clone showed up just once. The same CDR3 can be traced to other DNA sequences in this sample. V is TRBV5-4 and J is TRBJ2-3; tentatively, D is TRBD2 (6 bases). Germline lookup yields CDR1 SGHNT and CDR2 YYREEE (reference sequence). This CDR3 spans 15 amino acids. Trimming removed 3 bases from V and 8 bases from J, with 19 bases in between. This chain's CDR3 is CASSYDGRKGPTQYF. For the CDR3, the DNA is TGTGCCAGCAGCTATGATGGGAGGAAAGGGCCTACGCAGTATTTT.

V and J are TRBV6-5 and TRBJ2-1, with 9 bases lining up with TRBD2. CDR3 length: 16 amino acids. V lost 2 bases to trimming and J lost 3 bases; unmatched junction nucleotides: 5. Germline-derived CDR1 and CDR2 are MNHEY and SVGAGI. The CDR3: CASSYGIAGVYNEQFF. CDR3 nucleotides: TGTGCCAGCAGTTACGGGATAGCGGGGGTCTACAATGAGCAGTTCTTC.

The rearrangement uses TRBV5-4 and TRBJ2-2; 11 bases match TRBD1. The CDR3 loop spans 17 amino acids. The ends lost 6 bases at V and 5 bases at J; junction bases unmatched: 12. CDR1 and CDR2 from the germline V gene are SGHNT and YYREEE (reference sequence). This CDR3 reads CASTLGGQGVWTGELFF. CDR3 coding DNA: TGTGCCAGCACGCTTGGGGGACAGGGGGTTTGGACCGGGGAGCTGTTTTTT.

The chain employs TRBV7-2 and TRBJ1-1; D is uncertain. The CDR3 totals 13 residues. Looked up from germline, CDR1 is SGHTA and CDR2 is FQGNSA. The V and J ends lost 3 bases and 1 base respectively, with 6 bases between them. The CDR3 coding sequence is TGTGCCAGCAGCTTCTCAGCGAACACTGAAGCTTTCTTT. It codes for CASSFSANTEAFF.

This clone has a single count. V usage is TRBV5-1 and J usage is TRBJ2-1; D might be TRBD1 (6 bases). The germline V gene has CDR1 SGHRS and CDR2 YFSETQ. The CDR3 loop spans 13 amino acids. V was pared by 0 bases and J by 9 bases, with 10 bases between. The DNA for the CDR3 is TGCGCCAGCAGCTTGGACCCCAGGGGTGAGCAGTTCTTC. This translates into CASSLDPRGEQFF.

The V gene is TRBV6-6, the J gene TRBJ2-1; D is tentatively TRBD1 or TRBD2 (5 bases each). The CDR3 is made up of 14 amino acids. Germline CDR1 is MNHNY and CDR2 is SVGAGI (reference sequence). V dropped 8 bases and J dropped 5 bases, with 16 bases sitting between them. The chain's CDR3 is CASRDQLLNNEQFF. The CDR3 DNA reads TGTGCCAGCCGGGACCAACTACTAAACAATGAGCAGTTCTTC.

To note about this clone: The same CDR3 arises from other DNA sequences in this sample as well. The chain recombines TRBV5-1 with TRBJ2-2; a weak D match, TRBD1 (6 bases). V was trimmed by 2 bases and J by 6 bases, leaving 17 bases between them. This CDR3 is built from 16 residues. CDR1 and CDR2 from the germline V gene are SGHRS and YFSETQ. CDR3 bases: TGCGCCAGCAGCTTACTTACCTCAGGGGTGTCCGGGGAGCTGTTTTTT. This encodes CASSLLTSGVSGELFF.

V gene TRBV6-5 combines with J gene TRBJ1-5; no firm D call. The germline gives CDR1 MNHEY, CDR2 SVGAGI. Trimming pared 3 bases from V and 9 bases from J, leaving 9 bases between. The CDR3 contains 12 residues. The CDR3 loop reads CASSYLSGPQHF. The CDR3 coding sequence is TGTGCCAGCAGTTATCTGTCTGGGCCCCAGCATTTT.

This rearrangement joins TRBV4-3 to TRBJ2-5, with D possibly being TRBD2 (5 bases). Trimming took off 4 bases at V and 0 bases at J, with 9 bases between the two ends. The length of the CDR3 is 14 residues. The germline CDR1 and CDR2 sequences are LGHNA and YSLEER. CDR3 DNA sequence: TGCGCCAGCAGCCTCCGGGGTCACCAAGAGACCCAGTACTTC. Translation gives CASSLRGHQETQYF.

The J gene is TRBJ1-3, the V gene TRBV7-2; TRBD1 matches at 10 bases. Germline V lookup: CDR1 SGHTA, CDR2 FQGNSA. This CDR3 comprises 14 residues. J lost 8 bases, V lost 3 bases, and 4 bases had no gene match. The CDR3 bases are TGTGCCAGCAGCTTCAGGACAGGGGGTGACACCATATATTTT. Translation gives CASSFRTGGDTIYF. The complete variable domain, with remaining parts taken from reference TRBV7-2 and TRBJ1-3, reads GAGVSQSPSNKVTEKGKDVELRCDPISGHTALYWYRQSLGQGLEFLIYFQGNSAPDKSGLPSDRFSAERTGGSVSTLTIQRTQQEDSAVYLCASSFRTGGDTIYFGEGSWLTVV.

As to this clone: The conserved closing phenylalanine or tryptophan is absent in this CDR3, likely reflecting a read error. V usage is TRBV5-1 and J usage is TRBJ2-3; the D gene is possibly TRBD2 (6 bases). The germline V gene has CDR1 SGHRS and CDR2 YFSETQ. The CDR3 is 16 residues long. Trimming took 4 bases from V and 2 from J, leaving 17 bases between them. The CDR3 is CASSLVGSGITDTQYL. CDR3 sequence (DNA): TGCGCCAGCAGCCTGGTCGGTAGCGGTATCACAGATACGCAGTATCTT.